Presented here are 11 T cell receptor beta chains from one specimen sequenced in a study of control samples from healthy donors and cancer patients. Sequenced by immunoSEQ multiplex PCR; TCRdb stores in-frame clones only, minus some. The table lists about 90,000 clones, 90% of them singletons. Sequenced material: blood. Receptors were obtained from a woman between 18 and 29 years old in good health.

The chain uses TRBV13 and TRBJ1-5; D possibly corresponds to TRBD1 (5 bases). Germline V gives CDR1 PRHDT, CDR2 FYEKMQ (reference sequence). The V and J ends lost 6 bases and 11 bases respectively, with 23 bases between them. The CDR3 has 15 amino acids. The CDR3 reads CASSRTGDPEATQHF. CDR3 sequence (DNA): TGTGCCAGCAGTCGTACCGGGGACCCCGAGGCGACCCAGCATTTT.

The chain is built from TRBV5-1 and TRBJ1-6; possibly TRBD1 for D (6 bases). The germline V gene encodes CDR1 SGHRS and CDR2 YFSETQ. The CDR3 runs 19 residues. V was trimmed by 4 bases and J by 0 bases, leaving 20 bases between them. This CDR3 reads CASSVGGLGQSSYNSPLHF. Written as DNA, the CDR3 is TGCGCCAGCAGCGTTGGTGGCCTCGGACAGAGCTCCTATAATTCACCCCTCCACTTT.

This rearrangement joins TRBV7-8 to TRBJ2-7, with D perhaps TRBD2 (5 bases). This CDR3 comprises 17 residues. From germline, CDR1 is SGHVS and CDR2 FQNEAQ. Trimming took off 1 base at V and 3 bases at J, with 19 bases between the two ends. As DNA, the CDR3 is TGTGCCAGCAGCTTAGTGACCCCAACGAGGGCAAACTACGAGCAGTACTTC. Translating gives CASSLVTPTRANYEQYF.

By proportion, this clone is medium-sized (0.01 to 0.1%). The rearrangement links TRBV5-1 to TRBJ1-1; D remains ambiguous. The ends were cut back, 0 bases at V and 4 bases at J, with 10 bases in the middle. Looked up from germline, CDR1 is SGHRS and CDR2 is YFSETQ. The CDR3 runs to 14 residues. DNA for the CDR3: TGCGCCAGCAGCTTGGAGGACGGCCTCACTGAAGCTTTCTTT. The encoded protein is CASSLEDGLTEAFF.

V is TRBV5-1 and J is TRBJ1-6, with TRBD1 as a possible D gene (5 bases). CDR1 SGHRS and CDR2 YFSETQ come from the germline V gene. This CDR3 contains 16 residues. With 0 bases removed from V and 10 bases from J, the gap between germline ends came to 17 bases. The CDR3 sequence: CASSLGGTGPGSPLHF. The CDR3 DNA is TGCGCCAGCAGCTTGGGAGGGACGGGGCCCGGCTCACCCCTCCACTTT.

V gene TRBV7-6 combines with J gene TRBJ1-3; TRBD1 might be the D (5 bases). Germline lookup yields CDR1 SGHVS and CDR2 FNYEAQ. The CDR3 runs 14 residues. V was trimmed by 1 base and J by 2 bases, leaving 6 bases between them. The CDR3 loop reads CASSLGGPGNTIYF. The CDR3 DNA reads TGTGCCAGCAGCTTAGGGGGACCTGGAAACACCATATATTTT.

This chain uses TRBV5-1 with TRBJ1-3, with a weak D call TRBD1 (5 bases). Germline-derived CDR1 and CDR2 are SGHRS and YFSETQ. This CDR3 comprises 21 residues. V was trimmed by 4 bases and J by 2 bases, leaving 31 bases between them. The DNA for the CDR3 is TGCGCCAGCAGCCCCGGGGGGTACAGACCAGACAAAAAAGTACCTGGAAACACCATATATTTT. It yields the protein CASSPGGYRPDKKVPGNTIYF.

The chain joins TRBV6-6 to TRBJ2-7; TRBD1 or TRBD2 may be the D gene (5 bases each). V was trimmed by 5 bases and J by 5 bases, leaving 7 bases between them. There are 11 residues in the CDR3. Germline V gene sequence: CDR1 MNHNY, CDR2 SVGAGI (reference sequence). CDR3 DNA sequence: TGTGCCAGCAGTGAGGGGAACGAGCAGTACTTC. Protein sequence: CASSEGNEQYF.

The rearrangement links TRBV7-3 to TRBJ1-1; D remains unclear. Looked up from germline, CDR1 is SGHTA and CDR2 is FQGTGA. This CDR3 has 12 amino acids. The germline V and J ends were trimmed by 5 bases and 8 bases, with 12 bases remaining between them. CDR3 sequence (DNA): TGTGCCAGCAGCATGTCTGGTCCGGAAGCTTTCTTT. Amino acids: CASSMSGPEAFF.

The chain employs TRBV15 and TRBJ2-1; no reliable D call. This CDR3 has 13 amino acids. Germline V gene data show CDR1 as LNHNV and CDR2 as YYDKDF (reference sequence). V lost 6 bases, J lost 4 bases, and 10 bases lay in between. CDR3 bases: TGTGCCACCAGGGCCCCCAATTACAATGAGCAGTTCTTC. Translation gives CATRAPNYNEQFF.

J is TRBJ1-3 and V is TRBV25-1; a possible D gene is TRBD1 (5 bases). CDR1 is MGHDK and CDR2 is SYGVNS in the germline V gene. The CDR3 consists of 15 residues. V dropped 7 bases and J dropped 2 bases, with 15 bases sitting between them. The CDR3 here is CASTRSGTPGNTIYF. For the CDR3, the DNA is TGTGCCAGCACACGTTCGGGGACCCCTGGAAACACCATATATTTT.